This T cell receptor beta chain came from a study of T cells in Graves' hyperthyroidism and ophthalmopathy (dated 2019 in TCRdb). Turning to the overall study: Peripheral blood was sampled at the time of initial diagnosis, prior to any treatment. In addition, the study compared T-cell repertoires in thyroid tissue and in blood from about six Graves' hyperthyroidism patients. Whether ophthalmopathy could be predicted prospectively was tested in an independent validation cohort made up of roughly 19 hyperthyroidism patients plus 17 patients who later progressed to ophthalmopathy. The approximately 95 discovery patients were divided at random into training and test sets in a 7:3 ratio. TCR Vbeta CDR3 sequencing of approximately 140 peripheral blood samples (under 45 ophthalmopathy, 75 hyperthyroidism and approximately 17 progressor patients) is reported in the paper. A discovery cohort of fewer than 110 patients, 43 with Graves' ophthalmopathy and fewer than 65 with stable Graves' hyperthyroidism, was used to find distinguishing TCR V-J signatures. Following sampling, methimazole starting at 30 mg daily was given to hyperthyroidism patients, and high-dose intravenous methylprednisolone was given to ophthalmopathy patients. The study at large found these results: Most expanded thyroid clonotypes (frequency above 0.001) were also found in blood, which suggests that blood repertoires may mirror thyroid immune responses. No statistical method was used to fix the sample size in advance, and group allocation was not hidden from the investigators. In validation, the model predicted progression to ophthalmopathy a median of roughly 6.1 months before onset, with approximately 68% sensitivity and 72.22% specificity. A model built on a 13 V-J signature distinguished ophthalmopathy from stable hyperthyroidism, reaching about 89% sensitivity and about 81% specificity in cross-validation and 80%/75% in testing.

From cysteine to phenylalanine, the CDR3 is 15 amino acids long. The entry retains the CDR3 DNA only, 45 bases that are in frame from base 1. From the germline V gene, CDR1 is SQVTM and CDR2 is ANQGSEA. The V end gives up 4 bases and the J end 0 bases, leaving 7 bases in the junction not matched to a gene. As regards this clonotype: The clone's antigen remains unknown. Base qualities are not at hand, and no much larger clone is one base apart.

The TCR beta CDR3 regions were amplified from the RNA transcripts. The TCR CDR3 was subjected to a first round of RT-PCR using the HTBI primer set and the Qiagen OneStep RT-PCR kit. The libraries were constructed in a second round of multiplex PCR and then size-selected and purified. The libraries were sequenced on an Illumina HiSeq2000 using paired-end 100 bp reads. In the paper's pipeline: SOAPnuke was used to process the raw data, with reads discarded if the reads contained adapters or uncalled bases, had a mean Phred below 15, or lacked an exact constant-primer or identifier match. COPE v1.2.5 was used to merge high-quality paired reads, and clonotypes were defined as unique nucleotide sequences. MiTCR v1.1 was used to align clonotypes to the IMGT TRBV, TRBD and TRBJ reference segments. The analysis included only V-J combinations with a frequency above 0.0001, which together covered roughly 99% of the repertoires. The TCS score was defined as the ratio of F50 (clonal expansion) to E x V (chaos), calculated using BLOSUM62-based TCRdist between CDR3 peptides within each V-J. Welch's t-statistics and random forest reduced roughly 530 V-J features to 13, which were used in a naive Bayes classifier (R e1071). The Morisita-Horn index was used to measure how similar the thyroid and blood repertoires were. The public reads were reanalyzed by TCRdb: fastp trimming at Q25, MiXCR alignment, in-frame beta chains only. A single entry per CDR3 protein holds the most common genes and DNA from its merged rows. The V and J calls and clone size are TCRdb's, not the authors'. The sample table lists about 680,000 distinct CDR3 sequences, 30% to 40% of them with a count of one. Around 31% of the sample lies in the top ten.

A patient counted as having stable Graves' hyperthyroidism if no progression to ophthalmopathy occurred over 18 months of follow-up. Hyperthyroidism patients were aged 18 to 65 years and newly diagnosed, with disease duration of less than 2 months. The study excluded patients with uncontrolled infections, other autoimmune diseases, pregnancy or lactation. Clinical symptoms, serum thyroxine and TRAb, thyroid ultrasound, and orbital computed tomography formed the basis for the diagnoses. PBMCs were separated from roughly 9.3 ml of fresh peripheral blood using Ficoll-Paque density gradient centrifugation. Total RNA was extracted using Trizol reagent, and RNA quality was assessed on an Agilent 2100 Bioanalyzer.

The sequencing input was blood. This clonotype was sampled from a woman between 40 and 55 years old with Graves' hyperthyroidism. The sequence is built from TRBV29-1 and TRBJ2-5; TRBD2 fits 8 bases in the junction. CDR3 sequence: CSVAGGAPYQETQYF. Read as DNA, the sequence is TGCAGCGTTGCGGGAGGGGCCCCTTACCAAGAGACCCAGTACTTC.